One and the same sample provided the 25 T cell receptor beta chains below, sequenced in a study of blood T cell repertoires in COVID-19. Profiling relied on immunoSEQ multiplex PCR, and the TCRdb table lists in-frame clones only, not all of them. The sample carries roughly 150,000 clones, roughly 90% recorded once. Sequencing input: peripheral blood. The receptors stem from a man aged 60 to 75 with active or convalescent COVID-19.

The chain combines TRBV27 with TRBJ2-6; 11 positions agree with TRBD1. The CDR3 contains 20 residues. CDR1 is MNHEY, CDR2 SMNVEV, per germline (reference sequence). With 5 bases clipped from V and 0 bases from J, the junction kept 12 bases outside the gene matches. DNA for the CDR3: TGTGCCAGCAGTCAGACCCTACGGGACAGGGGGAACTCTGGGGCCAACGTCCTGACTTTC. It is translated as CASSQTLRDRGNSGANVLTF.

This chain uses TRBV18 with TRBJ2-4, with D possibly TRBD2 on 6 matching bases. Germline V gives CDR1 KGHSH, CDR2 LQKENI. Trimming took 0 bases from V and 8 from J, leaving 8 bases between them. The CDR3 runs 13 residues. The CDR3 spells CASSPPTGDIQYF. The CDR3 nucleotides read TGTGCCAGCTCACCACCGACGGGGGACATTCAGTACTTC.

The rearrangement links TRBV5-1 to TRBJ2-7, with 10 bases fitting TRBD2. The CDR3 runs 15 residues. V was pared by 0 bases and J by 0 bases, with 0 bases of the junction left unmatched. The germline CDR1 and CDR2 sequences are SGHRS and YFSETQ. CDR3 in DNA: TGCGCCAGCAGCTTGGCTAGCGGGAGCTCCTACGAGCAGTACTTC. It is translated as CASSLASGSSYEQYF. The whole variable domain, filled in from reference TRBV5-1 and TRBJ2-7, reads KAGVTQTPRYLIKTRGQQVTLSCSPISGHRSVSWYQQTPGQGLQFLFEYFSETQRNKGNFPGRFSGRQFSNSRSEMNVSTLELGDSALYLCASSLASGSSYEQYFGPGTRLTVT.

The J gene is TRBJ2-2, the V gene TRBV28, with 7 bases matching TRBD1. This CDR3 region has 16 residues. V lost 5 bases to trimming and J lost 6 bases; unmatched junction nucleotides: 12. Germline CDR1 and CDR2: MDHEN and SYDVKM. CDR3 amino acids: CASSTPAGGTPGELFF. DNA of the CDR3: TGTGCCAGCAGTACCCCGGCAGGGGGTACTCCCGGGGAGCTGTTTTTT.

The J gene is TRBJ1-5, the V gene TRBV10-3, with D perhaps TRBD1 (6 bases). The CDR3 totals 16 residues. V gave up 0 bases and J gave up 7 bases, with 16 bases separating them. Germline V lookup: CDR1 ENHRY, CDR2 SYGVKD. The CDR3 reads CAISESMGGLRQPQHF. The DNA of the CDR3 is TGTGCCATCAGTGAGTCTATGGGGGGGCTAAGGCAGCCCCAGCATTTT.

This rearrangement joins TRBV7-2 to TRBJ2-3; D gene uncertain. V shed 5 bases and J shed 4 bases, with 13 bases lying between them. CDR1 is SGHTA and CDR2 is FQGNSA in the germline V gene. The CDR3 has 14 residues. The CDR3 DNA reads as TGTGCCAGCAGCCCACCGTCAGGCGCAGATACGCAGTATTTT. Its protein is CASSPPSGADTQYF.

The CDR3 nucleotides read TGTGCCAGTACGGAGGACTACTCGACAGATACGCAGTATTTT. Translation: CASTEDYSTDTQYF. The chain recombines TRBV19 with TRBJ2-3; TRBD2 might be the D (6 bases). CDR3 length equals 14 residues. The V end was cut by 7 bases, the J end by 3 bases, with 14 bases between. The germline V gene has CDR1 LNHDA and CDR2 SQIVND (reference sequence).

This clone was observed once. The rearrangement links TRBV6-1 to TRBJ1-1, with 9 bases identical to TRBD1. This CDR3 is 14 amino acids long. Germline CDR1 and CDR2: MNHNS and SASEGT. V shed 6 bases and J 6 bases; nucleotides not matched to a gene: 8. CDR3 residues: CASSRQGVYSEAFF. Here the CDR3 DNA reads TGTGCCAGCAGCAGACAGGGGGTTTACTCTGAAGCTTTCTTT.

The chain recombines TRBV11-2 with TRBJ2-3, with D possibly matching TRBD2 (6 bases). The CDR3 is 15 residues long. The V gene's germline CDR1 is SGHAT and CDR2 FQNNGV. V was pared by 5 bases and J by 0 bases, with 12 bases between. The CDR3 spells CASSLHRGSTDTQYF. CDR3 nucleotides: TGTGCCAGCAGCCTCCATCGGGGGAGCACAGATACGCAGTATTTT.

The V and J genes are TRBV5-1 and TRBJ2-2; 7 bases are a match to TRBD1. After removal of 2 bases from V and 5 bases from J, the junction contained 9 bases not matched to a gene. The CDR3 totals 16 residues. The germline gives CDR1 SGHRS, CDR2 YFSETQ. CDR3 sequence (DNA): TGCGCCAGCAGCTTCCGACAGGGTGCGGAGACCGGGGAGCTGTTTTTT. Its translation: CASSFRQGAETGELFF.

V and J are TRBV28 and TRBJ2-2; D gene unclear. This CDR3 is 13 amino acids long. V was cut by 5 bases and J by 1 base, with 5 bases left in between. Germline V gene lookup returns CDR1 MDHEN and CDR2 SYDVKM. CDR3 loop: CASSTVNTGELFF. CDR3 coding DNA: TGTGCCAGCAGTACAGTGAACACCGGGGAGCTGTTTTTT. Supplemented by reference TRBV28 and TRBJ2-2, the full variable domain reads DVKVTQSSRYLVKRTGEKVFLECVQDMDHENMFWYRQDPGLGLRLIYFSYDVKMKEKGDIPEGYSVSREKKERFSLILESASTNQTSMYLCASSTVNTGELFFGEGSRLTVL.

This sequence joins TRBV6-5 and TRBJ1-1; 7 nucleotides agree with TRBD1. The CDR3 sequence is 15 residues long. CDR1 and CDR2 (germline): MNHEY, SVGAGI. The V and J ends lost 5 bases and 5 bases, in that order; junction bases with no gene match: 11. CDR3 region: CASSPFSGGSTEAFF. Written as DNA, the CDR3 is TGTGCCAGCAGTCCCTTCTCAGGGGGAAGTACTGAAGCTTTCTTT.

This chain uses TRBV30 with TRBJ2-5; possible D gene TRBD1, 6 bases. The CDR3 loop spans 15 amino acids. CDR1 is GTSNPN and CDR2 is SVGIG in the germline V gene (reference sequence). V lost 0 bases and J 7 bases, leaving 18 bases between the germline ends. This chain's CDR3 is CAWSVTPDSLGTQYF. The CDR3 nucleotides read TGTGCCTGGAGTGTAACCCCGGACAGCTTGGGGACCCAGTACTTC.

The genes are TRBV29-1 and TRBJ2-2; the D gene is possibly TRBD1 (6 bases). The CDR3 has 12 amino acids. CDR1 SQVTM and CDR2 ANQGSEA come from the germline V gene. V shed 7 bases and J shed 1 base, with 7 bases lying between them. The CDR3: CSAGQNTGELFF. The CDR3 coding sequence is TGCAGCGCGGGACAGAACACCGGGGAGCTGTTTTTT.

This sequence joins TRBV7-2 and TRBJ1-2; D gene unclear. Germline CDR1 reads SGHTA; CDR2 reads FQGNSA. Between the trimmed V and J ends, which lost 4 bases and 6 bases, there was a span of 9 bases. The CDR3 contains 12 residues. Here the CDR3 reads CASSSQYNGYTF. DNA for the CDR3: TGTGCCAGCAGCTCCCAGTACAATGGCTACACCTTC.

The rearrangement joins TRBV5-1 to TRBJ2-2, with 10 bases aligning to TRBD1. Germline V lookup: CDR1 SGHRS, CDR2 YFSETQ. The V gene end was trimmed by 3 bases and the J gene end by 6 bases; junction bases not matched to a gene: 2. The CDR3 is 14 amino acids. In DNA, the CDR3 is TGCGCCAGCAGCTCCGGACAGGGGGCCGGGGAGCTGTTTTTT. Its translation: CASSSGQGAGELFF.

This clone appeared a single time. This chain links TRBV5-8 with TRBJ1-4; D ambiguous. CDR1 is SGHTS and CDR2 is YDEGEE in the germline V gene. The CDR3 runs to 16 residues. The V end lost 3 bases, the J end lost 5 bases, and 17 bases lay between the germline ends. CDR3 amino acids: CASSSRGGSANEKLFF. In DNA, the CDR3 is TGTGCCAGCAGCTCCCGGGGTGGGAGCGCCAATGAAAAACTGTTTTTT.

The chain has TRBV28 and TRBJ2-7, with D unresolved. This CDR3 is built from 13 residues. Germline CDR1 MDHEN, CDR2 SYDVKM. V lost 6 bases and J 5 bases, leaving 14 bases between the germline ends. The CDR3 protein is CASSYPLHHEQYF. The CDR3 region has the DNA TGTGCCAGCAGCTACCCCTTGCACCACGAGCAGTACTTC.

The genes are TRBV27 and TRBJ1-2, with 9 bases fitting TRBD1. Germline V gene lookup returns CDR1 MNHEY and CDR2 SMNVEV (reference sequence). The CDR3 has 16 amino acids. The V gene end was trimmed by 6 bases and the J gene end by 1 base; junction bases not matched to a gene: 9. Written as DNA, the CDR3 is TGTGCCAGCAGCCGGGACAGGGATACTTATAACTATGGCTACACCTTC. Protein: CASSRDRDTYNYGYTF.

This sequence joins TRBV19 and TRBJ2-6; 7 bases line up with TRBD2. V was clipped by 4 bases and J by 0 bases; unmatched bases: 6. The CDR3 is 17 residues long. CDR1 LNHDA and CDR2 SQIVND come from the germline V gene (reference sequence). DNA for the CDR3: TGTGCCAGTAGTAAGGCGGGGGACGACTCTGGGGCCAACGTCCTGACTTTC. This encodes CASSKAGDDSGANVLTF.

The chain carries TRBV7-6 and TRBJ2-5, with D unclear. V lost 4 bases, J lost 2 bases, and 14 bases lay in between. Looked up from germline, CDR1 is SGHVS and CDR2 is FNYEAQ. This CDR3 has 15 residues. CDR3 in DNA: TGTGCCAGCAGCTCGACCCTGAACAGACAAGAGACCCAGTACTTC. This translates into CASSSTLNRQETQYF.

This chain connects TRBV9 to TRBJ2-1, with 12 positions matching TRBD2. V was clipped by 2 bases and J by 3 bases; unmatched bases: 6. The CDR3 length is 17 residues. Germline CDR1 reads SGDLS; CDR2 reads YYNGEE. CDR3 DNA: TGTGCCAGCAGCGTTGGTCCGGGACTAGCGGGCTACAATGAGCAGTTCTTC. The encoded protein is CASSVGPGLAGYNEQFF.

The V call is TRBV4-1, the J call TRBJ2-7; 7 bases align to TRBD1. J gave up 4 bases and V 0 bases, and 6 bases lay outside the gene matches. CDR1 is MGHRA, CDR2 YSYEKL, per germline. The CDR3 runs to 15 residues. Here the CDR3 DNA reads TGCGCCAGCAGCCAAGAAGGGACAGACTCGTACGAGCAGTACTTC. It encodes CASSQEGTDSYEQYF.

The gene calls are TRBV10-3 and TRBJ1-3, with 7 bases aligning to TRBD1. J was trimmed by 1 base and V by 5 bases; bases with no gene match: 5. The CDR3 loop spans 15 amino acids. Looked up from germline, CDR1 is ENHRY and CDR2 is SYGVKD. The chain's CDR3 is CAISQGQLSGNTIYF. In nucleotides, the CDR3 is TGTGCCATCAGTCAGGGACAGTTATCTGGAAACACCATATATTTT.

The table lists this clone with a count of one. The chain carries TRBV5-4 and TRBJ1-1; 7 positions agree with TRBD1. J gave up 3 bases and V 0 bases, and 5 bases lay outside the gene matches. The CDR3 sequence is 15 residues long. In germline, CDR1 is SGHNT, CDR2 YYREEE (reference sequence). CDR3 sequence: CASSLGSRGDTEAFF. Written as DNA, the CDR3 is TGTGCCAGCAGCTTGGGAAGCAGGGGGGACACTGAAGCTTTCTTT.